Following are 5 T cell receptor beta chains from one sample sequenced in a study of T-cell memory formation after mild COVID-19. TCRdb fed the 5' RACE reads into MiXCR, producing one record per CDR3 protein. The sample has approximately 180,000 distinct CDR3 sequences, around 15% seen once; the top ten hold about 2.1%. Sequences were obtained from PBMCs or a T cell subset sorted from them (not recorded which). The receptor source for this set is an adult woman who had mild COVID-19 (a few samples of this study predate the infection). Cell type and time point are not known.

This clonotype was counted ten times or more. This chain links TRBV29-1 with TRBJ2-3; 7 bases map to TRBD1. The CDR3 has 15 residues. Germline-derived CDR1 and CDR2 are SQVTM and ANQGSEA. V was pared by 4 bases and J by 3 bases, with 10 bases of the junction left unmatched. CDR3 loop: CSVVGRGQTTDTQYF. DNA of the CDR3: TGCAGCGTTGTCGGCAGGGGACAGACGACAGATACGCAGTATTTT.

The rearrangement joins TRBV14 to TRBJ1-4; 8 bases fit TRBD1. Germline lookup yields CDR1 SGHDN and CDR2 FVKESK. CDR3 length: 16 residues. Trimming cost V 1 base and J 5 bases; bases outside gene matches: 6. CDR3 DNA sequence: TGTGCCAGCAGCCAAGGTCGGGGACAGGTGAATGAAAAACTGTTTTTT. This codes for CASSQGRGQVNEKLFF.

This clonotype has only a few counts. The CDR3 sequence: CASSAGTPRSMGTQYF. CDR3 nucleotide sequence: TGTGCCAGCAGCGCAGGGACGCCGCGATCGATGGGTACGCAGTATTTT. The chain joins TRBV7-3 to TRBJ2-3, with D possibly being TRBD1 or TRBD2 (5 bases each). The CDR3 extends over 16 amino acids. Germline CDR1 and CDR2: SGHTA and FQGTGA. The V end was cut by 5 bases, the J end by 8 bases, with 23 bases between.

This clonotype was detected only once. The chain carries TRBV20-1 and TRBJ1-5, with D possibly matching TRBD1 (5 bases). The CDR3 length is 14 residues. V gave up 4 bases and J gave up 4 bases, with 14 bases separating them. The V gene's germline CDR1 is DFQATT and CDR2 SNEGSKA (reference sequence). The CDR3 coding sequence is TGCAGTGCTAAGCGGGGCGGAATAAATCAGCCCCAGCATTTT. It yields the protein CSAKRGGINQPQHF.

J is TRBJ1-4 and V is TRBV20-1; a weak D match, TRBD1 (5 bases). The V gene's germline CDR1 is DFQATT and CDR2 SNEGSKA (reference sequence). V was pared by 0 bases and J by 10 bases, with 15 bases between. The CDR3 has 14 amino acids. CDR3 DNA: TGCAGTGCTAGAGAAAGCAGGGCGGTCGGAAAACTGTTTTTT. Its protein product is CSARESRAVGKLFF.